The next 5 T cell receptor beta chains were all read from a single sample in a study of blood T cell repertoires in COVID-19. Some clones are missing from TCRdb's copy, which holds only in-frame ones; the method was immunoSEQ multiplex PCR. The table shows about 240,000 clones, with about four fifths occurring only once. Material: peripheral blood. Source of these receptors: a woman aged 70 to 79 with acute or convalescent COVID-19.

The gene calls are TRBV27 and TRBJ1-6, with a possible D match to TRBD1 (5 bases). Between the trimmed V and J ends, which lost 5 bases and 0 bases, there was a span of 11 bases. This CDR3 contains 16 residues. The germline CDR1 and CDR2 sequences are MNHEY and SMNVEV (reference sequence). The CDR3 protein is CASSPRQSSYNSPLHF. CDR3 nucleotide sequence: TGTGCCAGCAGTCCGAGACAGAGCTCCTATAATTCACCCCTCCACTTT.

CDR3 region: CAWSGGGFSYEQYF. The CDR3 DNA reads TGTGCCTGGAGTGGCGGGGGGTTCTCCTACGAGCAGTACTTC. The genes are TRBV30 and TRBJ2-7, with 8 bases fitting TRBD2. The CDR3 spans 14 residues. V shed 1 base, J shed 0 bases, and the junction held 2 bases outside the gene matches. Germline CDR1 and CDR2: GTSNPN and SVGIG (reference sequence).

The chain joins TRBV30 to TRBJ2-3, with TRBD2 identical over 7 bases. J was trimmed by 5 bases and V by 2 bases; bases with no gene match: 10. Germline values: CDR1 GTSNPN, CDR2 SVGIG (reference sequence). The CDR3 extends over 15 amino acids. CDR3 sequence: CAWSPLGAGRDTQYF. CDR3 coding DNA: TGTGCCTGGAGTCCCTTAGGAGCGGGGAGAGATACGCAGTATTTT.

CDR3 amino acids: CASSQAGGEAYGYTF. Here the CDR3 DNA reads TGTGCCAGCAGCCAAGCCGGCGGGGAGGCCTATGGCTACACCTTC. This chain connects TRBV14 to TRBJ1-2; no definite D call. Germline V CDR1 and CDR2: SGHDN, FVKESK. The CDR3 is made up of 15 amino acids. Trimming took 1 base from V and 4 from J, leaving 13 bases between them.

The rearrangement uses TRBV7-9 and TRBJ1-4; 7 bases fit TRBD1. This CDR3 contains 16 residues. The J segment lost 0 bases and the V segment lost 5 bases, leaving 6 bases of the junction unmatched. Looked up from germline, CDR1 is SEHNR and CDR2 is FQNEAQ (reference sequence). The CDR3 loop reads CASSPGQVPTNEKLFF. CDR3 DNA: TGTGCCAGCAGCCCAGGACAGGTCCCAACTAATGAAAAACTGTTTTTT.